This T cell receptor (beta chain) emerged from a study of regulatory T cells in long-lasting Graves disease. As to time point: newly diagnosed GD, antithyroid drugs for less than 3 months. TCR sequences were obtained from RNA taken from PBMCs. Construction of the TCR beta libraries employed iRepertoire HTBI primers in conjunction with Arm-PCR of CDR3 regions. One entry per CDR3 protein, called by TCRdb with MiXCR from the multiplex PCR reads. The data show approximately 540,000 distinct CDR3 sequences, with around 12% seen just once and more than 8% held by the top ten. There are 12 residues in the CDR3. Per the germline V gene, CDR1 is DFQATT and CDR2 is SNEGSKA (reference sequence). With 5 bases removed from V and 3 bases from J, the gap between germline ends came to 5 bases. Whole-study findings and limits: Persistent disease preferred TRBV28, TRBJ1-2 and TRBJ2-5.

About this clonotype itself: Antigen: not known.

This same sample was also part of a study on T cells in Graves' hyperthyroidism and ophthalmopathy.

Here the sequenced sample was peripheral blood mononuclear cells (PBMCs), taken at new diagnosis, from a patient treated with antithyroid drugs. The TCR was taken from a young woman with Graves disease. This rearrangement joins TRBV20-1 to TRBJ1-6; D not resolved. CDR3 region: CSARGYNSPLHF. CDR3 coding DNA: TGCAGTGCTCGGGGCTATAATTCACCCCTCCACTTT.